This TCR beta chain came from a study of PD-1 blockade in classical Hodgkin lymphoma. General study points: Complete responders' diversity at baseline resembled that of newly diagnosed patients. Relative to healthy donors, newly diagnosed patients reportedly had lower baseline TCR diversity, which was reported as lower still in relapsed/refractory patients.

Following autologous stem cell transplantation, relapse occurred in every patient, and exposure to brentuximab vedotin varied. Complete response, partial response or progressive disease was each patient's best response. Note on this clone: Its antigen remains unidentified. Other DNA sequences in this specimen translate into the identical CDR3.

The germline gives CDR1 LGHNA, CDR2 YSLEER. The CDR3 extends over 15 amino acids. Deletions cut 0 bases from V and 1 base from J, with 9 bases between. Libraries were prepared by immunoSEQ multiplex PCR; TCRdb keeps only in-frame clonotypes and omits some of them. The sample lists over 50,000 clones, around 85% occurring once. This specimen consisted of peripheral blood mononuclear cells (PBMCs), obtained at baseline. This receptor was obtained from a human donor with classical Hodgkin lymphoma. This rearrangement joins TRBV4-3 to TRBJ1-1, with D possibly being TRBD1 (6 bases). CDR3 sequence (DNA): TGCGCCAGCAGCCAAGACAGGGGCGGGAACACTGAAGCTTTCTTT. Residues: CASSQDRGGNTEAFF.